This is a list of T cell receptor beta chains from one sample in a study of identical twins. TCRdb called the 5' RACE reads again in MiXCR, with one record for every CDR3 protein. This table has 500,000 to 650,000 distinct CDR3 sequences, under 8.5% appearing once. This sample was also put to use in a study of yellow fever vaccine responses in identical twins.

Sample: PBMCs. These receptor sequences come from a woman aged 18-35 years in good health. The CDR3 runs from the conserved cysteine through the conserved F or W. D genes are given only for firm matches.

16 | TRBD2 | TRBV12-3/TRBV12-4 | CASSLAGTSAQETQYF
15 | TRBD1 | TRBV20-1 | CSARDRQGVGGELFF
15 | . | TRBV19 | CASTAQPRMNTEAFF
16 | TRBD2 | TRBV28 | CASRQRRGGAIDTQYF
19 | TRBD2 | TRBV6-5 | CASSYWREGLRRSYNEQFF
17 | TRBD2 | TRBV7-3 | CASSLTGGREVYNEQFF
16 | . | TRBV4-1 | CASSQERGGGQETQYF
14 | TRBD1 | TRBV5-6 | CASSSDRGIGPQHF
16 | TRBD1 | TRBV6-5 | CASSYPGTELGGPLHF
17 | TRBD1 | TRBV6-1 | CASRPGTVLSGANVLTF
13 | . | TRBV12-3/TRBV12-4 | CASRDIGHTEAFF
11 | . | TRBV24-1 | CATSDGLIQYF
16 | TRBD1 | TRBV5-6 | CASGPGTGRNTDTQYF
14 | . | TRBV4-1 | CASSPRAGGTEAFF
16 | . | TRBV18 | CASSPRAGTINEKLFF
15 | TRBD1 | TRBV3-1 | CASSHNRGLGDTQYF